This TCR beta chain came from a study of control samples from healthy donors and cancer patients. Here immunoSEQ multiplex PCR was the method, and the copy in TCRdb shows in-frame clones only, minus some. The table includes 90,000 to 130,000 clones, just under 85% detected once. This TCR was recovered from a man aged 18 to 30 in good health. Sequencing was done on a sample of blood.

The CDR3 nucleotides read TGTGCCAGCAGCTTAACGGTAGTAGCGTTCGGGGAGCTGTTTTTT. Protein product: CASSLTVVAFGELFF. The chain recombines TRBV11-2 with TRBJ2-2; D is perhaps TRBD2 (5 bases). Germline values: CDR1 SGHAT, CDR2 FQNNGV. V was cut by 2 bases and J by 7 bases, with 14 bases left in between. The CDR3 is 15 residues long.